The source of this TCR beta chain is a study of blood T cell repertoires in COVID-19. Across the study: Spain, Italy and the United States supplied samples that represented acute and convalescent COVID-19. From T cells, B-cell-depleted T cells, or PBMCs came the material, which was cDNA or gDNA.

Germline CDR1 LNHDA, CDR2 SQIVND (reference sequence). The CDR3 sequence is 14 residues long. Trimming took 4 bases from V and 15 from J, leaving 19 bases between them. In the authors' methods: Using reference gene primer amplification, nucleated cell counts were estimated. Data came from immunoSEQ multiplex PCR; TCRdb stores just in-frame clones and leaves some out. The D gene and trimming were derived from the DNA, and the V and J assignments and clone size from that table. The sample lists 190,000 or so clones; around nine tenths were seen once. The chain carries TRBV19 and TRBJ1-6; the D gene is possibly TRBD1 (6 bases). The clonotype was recovered from a woman younger than 35 who had recovered from COVID-19. Sequencing was performed on peripheral blood. This CDR3 is CASSRRGAARLLHF. In DNA, the CDR3 is TGTGCCAGTAGTAGGCGGGGGGCAGCTCGACTCCTCCACTTT. Based on the CDR3 plus reference TRBV19 and TRBJ1-6, the full variable domain is DGGITQSPKYLFRKEGQNVTLSCEQNLNHDAMYWYRQDPGQGLRLIYYSQIVNDFQKGDIAEGYSVSREKKESFPLTVTSAQKNPTAFYLCASSRRGAARLLHFGNGTRLTVT.